This T cell receptor (beta chain) appears in the sequencing data of a study of T cell repertoires in cytomegalovirus infection. Study overall: Public TCR beta signatures were indicative of both CMV infection and a matching HLA type.

Germline-derived CDR1 and CDR2 are SNHLY and FYNNEI. Deletions cut 4 bases from V and 4 bases from J, with 8 bases between. There are 12 residues in the CDR3. Only a few counts were recorded for this clonotype. What it binds is not known. Findings and limits, study-wide: HLA-C-restricted, CMV-specific TCR beta clonotypes were dominant ex vivo.

A single record per CDR3 protein comes from TCRdb applying MiXCR to the reads. The data contain 700,000 to 950,000 distinct CDR3 sequences, about 33% of them singletons. The sequenced sample was cultured CD8+ T cells from PBMCs, obtained from culture after CMV antigen stimulation. The chain is built from TRBV2 and TRBJ2-7; D gene unclear. The source is a human donor in good health (CMV status not recorded). Some clones in this sample may be carry-over from other donors' samples. In DNA, the CDR3 is TGTGCCAGCAGTGGGCAGGCTTACGAGCAGTACTTC. It encodes CASSGQAYEQYF. The full variable domain, rest sourced from reference TRBV2 and TRBJ2-7, is EPEVTQTPSHQVTQMGQEVILRCVPISNHLYFYWYRQILGQKVEFLVSFYNNEISEKSEIFDDQFSVERPDGSNFTLKIRSTKLEDSAMYFCASSGQAYEQYFGPGTRLTVT.